This T cell receptor (beta chain) was recorded in a study of patients and donors after allogeneic stem cell transplantation. TCRdb re-analysed the RT-PCR reads in MiXCR, keeping a single row per CDR3 protein. This sample has about 160,000 distinct CDR3 sequences, with roughly two fifths found just once. This receptor was obtained from a human donor who was either an allogeneic HSCT recipient or a stem cell or donor lymphocyte infusion donor (not recorded which). It is not recorded whose cells these are; they may come from a transplant donor. Sequenced sample: blood, either unsorted or a sorted T cell fraction (not recorded which).

CDR3 sequence reads: CATSGGQGDYGYTF. The CDR3 bases are TGTGCCACCAGCGGCGGACAGGGGGACTATGGCTACACCTTC. The chain uses TRBV24-1 and TRBJ1-2; 10 bases align to TRBD1. This CDR3 contains 14 residues. The germline V gene has CDR1 KGHDR and CDR2 SFDVKD. Trimming at V came to 7 bases and at J to 3 bases, leaving 4 bases not matched to a gene.